One sample yielded the 8 T cell receptor beta chains listed below, sequenced in a study of somatic mutations in cytotoxic T cells in rheumatoid arthritis (dated by TCRdb to 2016 to 2017). Libraries were constructed by the immunoSEQ multiplex PCR assay. TCRdb's version of the immuneACCESS table is confined to in-frame rearrangements and falls short of the full clone set. An unresolved V gene accounts for under half of the shortfall where checked; the remainder is of unknown origin. The sample contains 3,000 to 4,000 clones, around 93% of them found a single time. Clones ranked in the top ten supply 7% to 9% of the sample. Material: CD8+ T cells sorted from blood. Receptor source: a woman aged 55-69 years with rheumatoid arthritis.

The rearrangement links TRBV30 to TRBJ2-3, with D uncertain. From germline, CDR1 is GTSNPN and CDR2 SVGIG (reference sequence). The CDR3 loop spans 13 amino acids. V shed 1 base and J shed 5 bases, with 10 bases lying between them. DNA for the CDR3: TGTGCCTGGAGTGGAGTTTCACTAGATACGCAGTATTTT. Amino acids: CAWSGVSLDTQYF.

V usage is TRBV15 and J usage is TRBJ1-5, with TRBD1 identical over 7 bases. The CDR3 covers 18 residues. CDR1 and CDR2 from the germline V gene are LNHNV and YYDKDF (reference sequence). Unmatched junction bases numbered 8, after V lost 0 bases and J lost 0 bases. The CDR3 loop reads CATSREGQRMYSNQPQHF. CDR3 nucleotides: TGTGCCACCAGCAGAGAGGGACAGAGAATGTATAGCAATCAGCCCCAGCATTTT.

The gene calls are TRBV27 and TRBJ2-7, with TRBD2 identical over 14 bases. The CDR3 length is 15 residues. Unmatched junction bases numbered 3, after V lost 4 bases and J lost 4 bases. The V gene's germline CDR1 is MNHEY and CDR2 SMNVEV (reference sequence). CDR3 in amino acids: CASSYGTSGSYEQYF. CDR3 coding DNA: TGTGCCAGCAGTTACGGGACTAGCGGGAGTTACGAGCAGTACTTC.

The CDR3 protein is CASRSQGRTGELFF. Here the CDR3 DNA reads TGTGCCAGCAGATCACAGGGCCGGACCGGGGAGCTGTTTTTT. This chain links TRBV6-5 with TRBJ2-2; a weak D match, TRBD1 (6 bases). V lost 6 bases to trimming and J lost 5 bases, with 13 bases between them. CDR1 is MNHEY and CDR2 is SVGAGI in the germline V gene. This CDR3 contains 14 residues.

In DNA, the CDR3 is TGTGCCAGCAGTTTCGATCCCACTTACGAGCAGTACTTC. Its translation is CASSFDPTYEQYF. The chain carries TRBV27 and TRBJ2-7; no firm D call. The CDR3 runs to 13 residues. From germline, CDR1 is MNHEY and CDR2 SMNVEV (reference sequence). V was clipped by 3 bases and J by 4 bases, with 10 bases between them.

The rearrangement links TRBV5-5 to TRBJ2-7; 9 bases match TRBD1. J lost 2 bases, V lost 0 bases, and 6 bases had no gene match. CDR1 SGHKS and CDR2 YYEKEE come from the germline V gene (reference sequence). The length of the CDR3 is 16 residues. CDR3 nucleotides: TGTGCCAGCAGCTTGGTGGACAGGGGCGGCGCCTACGAGCAGTACGTC. Translation gives CASSLVDRGGAYEQYV.

This rearrangement joins TRBV28 to TRBJ1-2; 7 nucleotides agree with TRBD1. The CDR3 covers 12 residues. Trimming took 10 bases from V and 4 from J; bases not matched to a gene: 6. CDR1 and CDR2 (germline): MDHEN, SYDVKM. The CDR3 reads CAIKDRAYGYTF. For the CDR3, the DNA is TGTGCCATAAAAGACAGGGCCTATGGCTACACCTTC.

This chain joins TRBV4-1 and TRBJ1-2, with D maybe TRBD1 (5 bases). Germline-derived CDR1 and CDR2 are MGHRA and YSYEKL. V lost 1 base to trimming and J lost 8 bases, with 14 bases between them. The CDR3 is made up of 14 amino acids. The CDR3 DNA follows: TGCGCCAGCAGCCAAGGGGGAGGGGCTAGAGGCTACACCTTC. Translated, it gives CASSQGGGARGYTF.